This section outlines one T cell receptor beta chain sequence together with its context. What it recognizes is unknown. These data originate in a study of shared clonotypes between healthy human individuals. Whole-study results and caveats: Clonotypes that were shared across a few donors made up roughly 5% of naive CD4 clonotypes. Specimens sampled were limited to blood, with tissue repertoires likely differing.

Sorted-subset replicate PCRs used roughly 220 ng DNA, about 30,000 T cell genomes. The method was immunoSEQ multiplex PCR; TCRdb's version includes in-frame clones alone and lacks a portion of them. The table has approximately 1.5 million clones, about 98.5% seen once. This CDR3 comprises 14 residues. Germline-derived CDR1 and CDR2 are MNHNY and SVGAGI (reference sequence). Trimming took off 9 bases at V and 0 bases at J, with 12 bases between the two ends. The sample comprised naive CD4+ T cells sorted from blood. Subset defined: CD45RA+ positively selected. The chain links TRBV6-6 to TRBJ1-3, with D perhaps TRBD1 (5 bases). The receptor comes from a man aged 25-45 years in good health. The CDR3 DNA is TGTGCCAGTTTAGGGACGCTCTCTGGAAACACCATATATTTT. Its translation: CASLGTLSGNTIYF.